The 25 T cell receptor beta chains given below trace back to one sample, sequenced in a study of blood T cell repertoires in COVID-19. Method: immunoSEQ multiplex PCR; TCRdb's copy keeps in-frame clones and lacks some. The table records 60,000 to 85,000 clones, roughly three quarters of them present only once. The source material was peripheral blood. The receptor set was obtained from a woman aged 55 to 70 with acute or convalescent COVID-19.

V gene TRBV5-1 combines with J gene TRBJ2-7, with a weak D call TRBD2 (6 bases). Germline V CDR1 and CDR2: SGHRS, YFSETQ. The CDR3 contains 12 residues. The germline V and J ends were trimmed by 7 bases and 5 bases, with 13 bases remaining between them. In DNA, the CDR3 is TGCGCCAGCGGAGGGCAGGAGGACGAGCAGTACTTC. This sequence encodes CASGGQEDEQYF. The full variable domain, rest sourced from reference TRBV5-1 and TRBJ2-7, is KAGVTQTPRYLIKTRGQQVTLSCSPISGHRSVSWYQQTPGQGLQFLFEYFSETQRNKGNFPGRFSGRQFSNSRSEMNVSTLELGDSALYLCASGGQEDEQYFGPGTRLTVT.

J is TRBJ1-5 and V is TRBV7-9; a possible D gene is TRBD1 (5 bases). CDR3 length equals 15 residues. Trimming shortened V by 1 base and J by 0 bases, and 7 bases separated the two germline ends. Germline V gene sequence: CDR1 SEHNR, CDR2 FQNEAQ (reference sequence). The CDR3 nucleotides read TGTGCCAGCAGCTTAGAGGGGATTAGCAATCAGCCCCAGCATTTT. Translated, it gives CASSLEGISNQPQHF.

This chain uses TRBV9 with TRBJ2-3; TRBD2 matches at 7 bases. The CDR3 loop spans 15 amino acids. Germline V lookup: CDR1 SGDLS, CDR2 YYNGEE. J was trimmed by 2 bases and V by 6 bases; bases with no gene match: 9. The CDR3 is CASTPGGGNTDTQYF. CDR3 nucleotides: TGTGCCAGCACCCCTGGCGGGGGTAACACAGATACGCAGTATTTT.

This chain connects TRBV18 to TRBJ2-5; maybe TRBD2 (5 bases). The V gene lost 0 bases and the J gene lost 0 bases, with 14 bases spanning the gap. Per germline, CDR1 KGHSH and CDR2 LQKENI. This CDR3 comprises 17 residues. Here the CDR3 reads CASSPPRFGDHQETQYF. CDR3 sequence (DNA): TGTGCCAGCTCACCACCGAGGTTCGGGGATCACCAAGAGACCCAGTACTTC.

DNA of the CDR3: TGTGCCAGCAGTCCTAGGCGCACCAAATTGCGTGACAATCAGCCCCAGCATTTT. The encoded protein is CASSPRRTKLRDNQPQHF. The rearrangement links TRBV27 to TRBJ1-5; D unresolved. Germline loops: CDR1 MNHEY, CDR2 SMNVEV (reference sequence). Trimming took 5 bases from V and 3 from J, leaving 23 bases between them. This CDR3 is 18 amino acids long.

This clone was seen only a few times. The genes are TRBV5-6 and TRBJ2-3; D uncertain. This CDR3 region has 12 residues. CDR1 is SGHDT and CDR2 is YYEEEE in the germline V gene. V gave up 0 bases and J gave up 6 bases, with 5 bases separating them. Written as DNA, the CDR3 is TGTGCCAGCAGCTTGGAAGAGGATACGCAGTATTTT. Protein sequence: CASSLEEDTQYF.

This clone has only a few counts. This chain connects TRBV7-3 to TRBJ2-7; 10 nucleotides align to TRBD1. The trim removed 6 bases at V and 6 bases at J, leaving 8 bases unmatched. The CDR3 loop spans 14 amino acids. CDR1 SGHTA and CDR2 FQGTGA come from the germline V gene. The CDR3 coding sequence is TGTGCCAGCAGGCCCGGGACAGGGGACGGCGAGCAGTACTTC. Residues: CASRPGTGDGEQYF. The full variable domain, in which reference TRBV7-3 and TRBJ2-7 provide the parts outside the CDR3, is GAGVSQTPSNKVTEKGKYVELRCDPISGHTALYWYRQSLGQGPEFLIYFQGTGAADDSGLPNDRFFAVRPEGSVSTLKIQRTERGDSAVYLCASRPGTGDGEQYFGPGTRLTVT.

This chain links TRBV30 with TRBJ2-2, with D perhaps TRBD1 (6 bases). With 0 bases removed from V and 8 bases from J, the gap between germline ends came to 13 bases. The CDR3 has 14 amino acids. Germline V gene data show CDR1 as GTSNPN and CDR2 as SVGIG (reference sequence). The CDR3 sequence is CAWSVLTGQGELFF. CDR3 sequence (DNA): TGTGCCTGGAGTGTACTTACAGGGCAAGGGGAGCTGTTTTTT.

This clone was counted only a few times. The J gene is TRBJ2-5, the V gene TRBV7-9; a possible D gene is TRBD2 (6 bases). Trimming shortened V by 7 bases and J by 5 bases, and 17 bases separated the two germline ends. CDR3 size: 14 residues. Germline V CDR1 and CDR2: SEHNR, FQNEAQ (reference sequence). The CDR3 region has the DNA TGTGCCAGCACCCTAAGGAGGGACGGGGAGACCCAGTACTTC. Encoded protein: CASTLRRDGETQYF.

This clone showed up just once. The chain joins TRBV4-3 to TRBJ1-1, with 8 bases matching TRBD1. V gave up 1 base and J gave up 6 bases; unmatched junction bases: 7. The CDR3 consists of 15 residues. Germline CDR1 and CDR2: LGHNA and YSLEER. CDR3 coding DNA: TGCGCCAGCAGCCAAGGCGACAGGGGTCTCCCTGAAGCTTTCTTT. As protein: CASSQGDRGLPEAFF.

J is TRBJ2-7 and V is TRBV7-9, with D hard to call. Between the trimmed V and J ends, which lost 0 bases and 3 bases, there was a span of 15 bases. Germline values: CDR1 SEHNR, CDR2 FQNEAQ (reference sequence). This CDR3 is 16 amino acids long. CDR3 coding DNA: TGTGCCAGCAGCTTAGCGATCGGGTTCCTTGACTACGAGCAGTACTTC. Protein: CASSLAIGFLDYEQYF.

In this sample, this clone turned up once. V and J are TRBV5-1 and TRBJ2-2, with D unresolved. The CDR3 loop spans 14 amino acids. CDR1 is SGHRS and CDR2 is YFSETQ in the germline V gene. Trimming removed 6 bases at V and 0 bases at J, with 9 bases between. The CDR3 DNA reads as TGCGCCAGCAAGTCGTTAGCGAACACCGGGGAGCTGTTTTTT. This sequence encodes CASKSLANTGELFF.

The CDR3 reads CASSLSDQPQHF. The CDR3 DNA sequence: TGTGCCAGCAGCTTGAGCGATCAGCCCCAGCATTTT. This chain joins TRBV11-2 and TRBJ1-5; D is unclear. There are 12 residues in the CDR3. CDR1 and CDR2 from the germline V gene are SGHAT and FQNNGV. Trimming removed 3 bases from V and 5 bases from J, with 5 bases in between.

The J gene is TRBJ2-1, the V gene TRBV11-1; TRBD1 matches at 8 bases. The germline V gene has CDR1 SGHAT and CDR2 FQDESV (reference sequence). The CDR3 has 15 amino acids. V trimming: 1 base; J trimming: 3 bases; junction bases outside the gene matches: 2. The CDR3 DNA is TGTGCCAGCAGCTTAGACGGGACAGGCTACAATGAGCAGTTCTTC. Translated: CASSLDGTGYNEQFF. The full variable domain, rest sourced from reference TRBV11-1 and TRBJ2-1, is EAEVAQSPRYKITEKSQAVAFWCDPISGHATLYWYRQILGQGPELLVQFQDESVVDDSQLPKDRFSAERLKGVDSTLKIQPAELGDSAMYLCASSLDGTGYNEQFFGPGTRLTVL.

The rearrangement uses TRBV6-5 and TRBJ2-2, with 9 positions matching TRBD1. There are 14 residues in the CDR3. Germline V gene lookup returns CDR1 MNHEY and CDR2 SVGAGI. V dropped 8 bases and J dropped 2; count of bases not matched to a gene: 3. CDR3 in DNA: TGTGCCAGCTGGGACAGGGATAACACCGGGGAGCTGTTTTTT. Protein: CASWDRDNTGELFF.

This chain uses TRBV9 with TRBJ2-2; 7 bases agree with TRBD2. CDR1 SGDLS and CDR2 YYNGEE come from the germline V gene. CDR3 length: 16 residues. With 0 bases clipped from V and 5 bases from J, the junction kept 7 bases outside the gene matches. The DNA for the CDR3 is TGTGCCAGCAGCGTAGCTTGGGGGGGTCGGACCGGGGAGCTGTTTTTT. Translation: CASSVAWGGRTGELFF.

The chain is built from TRBV5-1 and TRBJ1-1, with D maybe TRBD1 (5 bases). With 0 bases removed from V and 7 bases from J, the gap between germline ends came to 13 bases. This CDR3 region has 14 residues. Germline CDR1 and CDR2: SGHRS and YFSETQ. CDR3 residues: CASSLGGGTNEAFF. The DNA for the CDR3 is TGCGCCAGCAGCTTGGGTGGGGGGACGAATGAAGCTTTCTTT. Supplemented by reference TRBV5-1 and TRBJ1-1, the full variable domain reads KAGVTQTPRYLIKTRGQQVTLSCSPISGHRSVSWYQQTPGQGLQFLFEYFSETQRNKGNFPGRFSGRQFSNSRSEMNVSTLELGDSALYLCASSLGGGTNEAFFGQGTRLTVV.

The chain uses TRBV5-1 and TRBJ2-1, with D possibly matching TRBD2 (5 bases). Germline loops: CDR1 SGHRS, CDR2 YFSETQ. The CDR3 spans 14 residues. Trimming pared 4 bases from V and 4 bases from J, leaving 12 bases between. Here the CDR3 DNA reads TGCGCCAGCAGCCGTGAGCGGCTGTACAATGAGCAGTTCTTC. Amino acids: CASSRERLYNEQFF.

The V and J genes are TRBV1 and TRBJ2-5; TRBD1, the table's D call, lacks a check against the DNA. TRBV1 is flagged as a pseudogene. CDR3 length equals 13 residues. The CDR3 here is CTRRQKGSETQYF. CDR3 DNA sequence: TGCACCAGGCGACAGAAGGGGTCAGAGACCCAGTACTTC.

This clone was seen ten or more times. The V gene is TRBV2, the J gene TRBJ1-1, with a possible D match to TRBD1 (6 bases). This CDR3 region has 12 residues. V gave up 8 bases and J gave up 4 bases, with 11 bases separating them. Germline V CDR1 and CDR2: SNHLY, FYNNEI. The DNA of the CDR3 is TGTGCCAGCCTGACAGGAGGCACTGAAGCTTTCTTT. Translation gives CASLTGGTEAFF.

This clone was picked up a small number of times. The chain couples TRBV7-8 to TRBJ1-1, with D uncertain. The CDR3 totals 12 residues. CDR1 SGHVS and CDR2 FQNEAQ come from the germline V gene. With 5 bases removed from V and 7 bases from J, the gap between germline ends came to 11 bases. Here the CDR3 reads CASSRRGGEAFF. Written as DNA, the CDR3 is TGTGCCAGCAGCCGACGAGGTGGTGAAGCTTTCTTT.

This rearrangement joins TRBV11-2 to TRBJ2-5; 9 bases map to TRBD1. V lost 5 bases and J lost 5; bases outside the gene matches: 3. The CDR3 is 13 residues long. Germline assignment: CDR1 SGHAT and CDR2 FQNNGV. The CDR3 loop is CASSLQGAETQYF. The CDR3 region has the DNA TGTGCCAGCAGCCTACAGGGGGCGGAGACCCAGTACTTC.

This clone appeared a few times. The rearrangement links TRBV18 to TRBJ2-1, with 8 bases lining up with TRBD1. This CDR3 has 15 amino acids. J was trimmed by 8 bases and V by 2 bases; bases with no gene match: 8. Germline lookup yields CDR1 KGHSH and CDR2 LQKENI. CDR3 residues: CASSPKVPGGDEQFF. CDR3 sequence (DNA): TGTGCCAGCTCACCAAAGGTTCCAGGGGGCGATGAGCAGTTCTTC.

The chain is built from TRBV6-4 and TRBJ2-3, with TRBD1 identical over 9 bases. Unmatched junction bases numbered 0, after V lost 4 bases and J lost 1 base. The CDR3 runs to 14 residues. Germline CDR1 reads MRHNA; CDR2 reads SNTAGT. CDR3 in DNA: TGTGCCAGCAGTGGGACAGGGGGCACAGATACGCAGTATTTT. Amino acids: CASSGTGGTDTQYF.

The V and J genes are TRBV4-3 and TRBJ2-1; 7 bases fit TRBD1. CDR3 length: 16 residues. The junction had 7 bases not matched to a gene; V was cut back by 1 base and J by 4 bases. Germline-derived CDR1 and CDR2 are LGHNA and YSLEER. CDR3 nucleotides: TGCGCCAGCAGCCAAGCCACAGGGGCCGGATACAATGAGCAGTTCTTC. As protein: CASSQATGAGYNEQFF.